This T cell receptor (beta chain) was sequenced during a study of T cell repertoires in cytomegalovirus infection. In the study overall: CMV infection plus the matching HLA type was flagged by public TCR beta signatures. General observations from the study: In two of eight donors, the top clonotype was HLA-C-restricted CMV-specific. Accumulated public TCR beta family frequency recognized individuals carrying CMV together with the relevant HLA.

TCRdb re-analysed the reads in MiXCR, keeping a single row per CDR3 protein. The sample carries around 100,000 distinct CDR3 sequences, roughly 39% recorded once. This clonotype occurred a few times. Its target is not known. Per the germline V gene, CDR1 is SGHRS and CDR2 is YFSETQ. V dropped 4 bases and J dropped 2 bases, with 15 bases sitting between them. The CDR3 contains 16 residues. The origin of this receptor is a human donor in good health (CMV status not recorded). Some clones in this sample may be carry-over from other donors' samples. This sample comprised CD8+ T cells from cultured PBMCs, obtained from culture after CMV antigen stimulation. The chain combines TRBV5-1 with TRBJ2-2, with TRBD1 as a possible D gene (6 bases). CDR3 amino acids: CASSTGHQPNTGELFF. The CDR3 DNA follows: TGCGCCAGCAGCACGGGACATCAGCCAAACACCGGGGAGCTGTTTTTT.